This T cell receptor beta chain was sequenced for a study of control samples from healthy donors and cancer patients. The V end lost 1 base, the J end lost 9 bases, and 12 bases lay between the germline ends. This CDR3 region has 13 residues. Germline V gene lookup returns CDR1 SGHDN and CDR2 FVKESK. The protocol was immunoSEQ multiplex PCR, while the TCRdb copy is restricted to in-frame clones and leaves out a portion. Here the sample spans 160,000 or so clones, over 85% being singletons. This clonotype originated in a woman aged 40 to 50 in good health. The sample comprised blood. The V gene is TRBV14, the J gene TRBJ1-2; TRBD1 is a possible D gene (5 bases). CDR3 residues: CASSQGWADSYTF. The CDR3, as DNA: TGTGCCAGCAGCCAAGGTTGGGCGGACAGCTACACCTTC. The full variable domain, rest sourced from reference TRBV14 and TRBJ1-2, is EAGVTQFPSHSVIEKGQTVTLRCDPISGHDNLYWYRRVMGKEIKFLLHFVKESKQDESGMPNNRFLAERTGGTYSTLKVQPAELEDSGVYFCASSQGWADSYTFGSGTRLTVV.